Listed here are 9 T cell receptor beta chains from one sample, sequenced in a study of cytomegalovirus exposure and HLA in healthy donors. Researchers ran the PCR with 60 Vbeta and 13 Jbeta primers. The data were produced by immunoSEQ multiplex PCR, yet TCRdb's version contains in-frame clones alone and is incomplete. The sample yields around 300,000 clones, roughly 70% seen once. The sample was PBMCs. Receptors originate from a female donor in good health and CMV-seronegative.

The chain links TRBV19 to TRBJ1-3; no reliable D call. The CDR3 is 15 amino acids. Germline assignment: CDR1 LNHDA and CDR2 SQIVND (reference sequence). Deletions cut 3 bases from V and 4 bases from J, with 13 bases between. The DNA of the CDR3 is TGTGCCAGTAGTATCACGCAGGTCAAAGGAAACACCATATATTTT. Its protein product is CASSITQVKGNTIYF.

The chain links TRBV11-3 to TRBJ1-1; tentatively, D is TRBD1 (5 bases). V shed 5 bases and J shed 1 base, with 11 bases lying between them. The length of the CDR3 is 14 residues. Per the germline V gene, CDR1 is SGHNT and CDR2 is YENEEA. This chain's CDR3 is CASSVSGGNTEAFF. In DNA, the CDR3 is TGTGCCAGCAGCGTCAGCGGGGGGAACACTGAAGCTTTCTTT. Looking up the rest from reference TRBV11-3 and TRBJ1-1 gives the full variable domain: EAGVVQSPRYKIIEKKQPVAFWCNPISGHNTLYWYLQNLGQGPELLIRYENEEAVDDSQLPKDRFSAERLKGVDSTLKIQPAELGDSAVYLCASSVSGGNTEAFFGQGTRLTVV.

The CDR3 loop reads CASSLEAGWEQYF. The CDR3, as DNA: TGTGCCAGCAGCTTAGAGGCAGGTTGGGAGCAGTACTTC. The chain employs TRBV7-9 and TRBJ2-7; D is unresolved. The germline V and J ends were trimmed by 1 base and 7 bases, with 11 bases remaining between them. This CDR3 comprises 13 residues. Germline lookup yields CDR1 SEHNR and CDR2 FQNEAQ (reference sequence).

This clone has only a few counts. This chain joins TRBV2 and TRBJ2-7, with 11 nucleotides matching TRBD1. The V and J ends lost 4 bases and 2 bases, in that order; junction bases with no gene match: 4. CDR3 length: 15 residues. Germline V lookup: CDR1 SNHLY, CDR2 FYNNEI. In DNA, the CDR3 is TGTGCCAGCAGTGTCGGACAGGGGGCCCCCTACGAGCAGTACTTC. It is translated as CASSVGQGAPYEQYF.

The J gene is TRBJ2-7, the V gene TRBV27, with 7 positions matching TRBD2. In germline, CDR1 is MNHEY, CDR2 SMNVEV (reference sequence). J was trimmed by 3 bases and V by 5 bases; bases with no gene match: 13. The CDR3 runs to 16 residues. This CDR3 reads CASSTTEASGYYEQYF. The CDR3 nucleotides are TGTGCCAGCAGTACCACCGAGGCTAGCGGATACTACGAGCAGTACTTC.

The V and J genes are TRBV27 and TRBJ1-1; no reliable D call. The CDR3 extends over 14 amino acids. The ends were cut back, 5 bases at V and 1 base at J, with 11 bases in the middle. Germline loops: CDR1 MNHEY, CDR2 SMNVEV (reference sequence). This CDR3 is CASSPGWGNTEAFF. CDR3 sequence (DNA): TGTGCCAGCAGTCCGGGATGGGGGAACACTGAAGCTTTCTTT.

J is TRBJ2-2 and V is TRBV6-1; weak D call: TRBD2 (7 bases). The CDR3 is 15 amino acids. V was trimmed by 8 bases and J by 5 bases, leaving 18 bases between them. The germline CDR1 and CDR2 sequences are MNHNS and SASEGT. The CDR3, as DNA: TGTGCCAGCTCCGGTAGGGGGGGAGAGACCGGGGAGCTGTTTTTT. Its protein product is CASSGRGGETGELFF.

This sequence joins TRBV30 and TRBJ2-7; tentative D call: TRBD1 (6 bases). Between the trimmed V and J ends, which lost 3 bases and 4 bases, there was a span of 16 bases. CDR3 length: 14 amino acids. Looked up from germline, CDR1 is GTSNPN and CDR2 is SVGIG (reference sequence). The CDR3 sequence: CAWSQGQSKYEQYF. The CDR3 DNA is TGTGCCTGGAGCCAAGGACAGTCTAAATACGAGCAGTACTTC.

Concerning this clone itself: Different DNA sequences within this sample yield the same CDR3. The rearrangement joins TRBV15 to TRBJ2-1, with 7 nucleotides matching TRBD2. Looked up from germline, CDR1 is LNHNV and CDR2 is YYDKDF (reference sequence). V was clipped by 1 base and J by 7 bases; unmatched bases: 13. The CDR3 spans 17 residues. CDR3 bases: TGTGCCACCAGCAGAGCCGCGGGGGAGACATATGTAAATGAGCAGTTCTTC. It is translated as CATSRAAGETYVNEQFF.